This TCR beta chain was identified in a study of brain T cells in children with intractable seizures. Here immunoSEQ multiplex PCR was the method, and the copy in TCRdb shows in-frame clones only, minus some. The sample gives 110,000 or so clones, under 95% of which show up once; more than 3% is in the top ten. Germline V lookup: CDR1 LNHDA, CDR2 SQIVND (reference sequence). The J segment lost 6 bases and the V segment lost 1 base, leaving 3 bases of the junction unmatched. The CDR3 length is 13 residues. Study-wide results and caveats: Pre- and post-surgery blood differed in depth, so pre-surgery absences may be undersampling.

A remark on this clone: What it binds is unknown.

Surgery cases with the highest brain T cell transcript signatures were chosen for sequencing. Patients received at least one anti-epileptic drug before surgery. This sequence was found in a boy under two years old with hemimegalencephaly and intractable seizures. This chain connects TRBV19 to TRBJ2-7; 7 nucleotides match TRBD2. The material sequenced was peripheral blood, taken at surgery. The CDR3 DNA is TGTGCCAGTAGTATAGGGGCGGGGGTCGAGCAGTACTTC. Residues: CASSIGAGVEQYF.